This entry lists 32 T cell receptor beta chains sequenced from one sample in a study of T cell responses to AZD1222 COVID-19 vaccine. Assay: immunoSEQ multiplex PCR; the TCRdb copy retains only in-frame clones and omits some. The sample consists of about 130,000 clones, around 89% of them appearing once. Sequenced material: peripheral blood, taken on day 0 of AZD1222 vaccination. These receptors were obtained from an adult in good health.

This chain joins TRBV4-2 and TRBJ1-3; D unresolved. V lost 1 base and J 0 bases, leaving 10 bases between the germline ends. The length of the CDR3 is 16 residues. The germline CDR1 and CDR2 sequences are LGHNA and YNFKEQ. The CDR3, as DNA: TGTGCCAGCAGCCAAGTGACGGCGTCCTCTGGAAACACCATATATTTT. Protein product: CASSQVTASSGNTIYF.

This chain connects TRBV5-4 to TRBJ2-1; 9 positions agree with TRBD2. V trimming: 0 bases; J trimming: 2 bases; junction bases outside the gene matches: 6. The CDR3 runs 17 residues. Germline values: CDR1 SGHNT, CDR2 YYREEE (reference sequence). CDR3 bases: TGTGCCAGCAGCTTGGGAGGCGGGAGGGTCGCCTACAATGAGCAGTTCTTC. Translated, it gives CASSLGGGRVAYNEQFF.

This chain joins TRBV2 and TRBJ1-1, with 8 bases that match TRBD1. V was clipped by 7 bases and J by 5 bases; unmatched bases: 12. The CDR3 sequence is 15 residues long. Germline lookup yields CDR1 SNHLY and CDR2 FYNNEI. The CDR3 sequence: CASNPQGARDTEAFF. The CDR3 nucleotides are TGTGCCAGCAATCCCCAGGGGGCGCGTGATACTGAAGCTTTCTTT.

This sequence joins TRBV30 and TRBJ1-1; no clear D gene. The CDR3 has 13 amino acids. CDR1 and CDR2 from the germline V gene are GTSNPN and SVGIG (reference sequence). The germline V and J ends were trimmed by 2 bases and 2 bases, with 9 bases remaining between them. As DNA, the CDR3 is TGTGCCTGGAGTCGCACACTCAACACTGAAGCTTTCTTT. It is translated as CAWSRTLNTEAFF.

The J gene is TRBJ1-5, the V gene TRBV15, with D uncertain. CDR3 length: 13 residues. V dropped 5 bases and J dropped 3 bases, with 8 bases sitting between them. Germline-derived CDR1 and CDR2 are LNHNV and YYDKDF (reference sequence). The CDR3 nucleotides read TGTGCCACCAGCCCTAATAACAATCAGCCCCAGCATTTT. Encoded protein: CATSPNNNQPQHF.

This clone appeared once. The chain joins TRBV28 to TRBJ1-5, with 9 positions matching TRBD1. The germline gives CDR1 MDHEN, CDR2 SYDVKM. CDR3 length: 15 residues. After removal of 1 base from V and 10 bases from J, the junction contained 8 bases not matched to a gene. The chain's CDR3 is CASSLSDRGLGPQHF. CDR3 in DNA: TGTGCCAGCAGTTTATCGGACAGGGGACTCGGTCCCCAGCATTTT.

V is TRBV4-3 and J is TRBJ2-2; D gene uncertain. The germline CDR1 and CDR2 sequences are LGHNA and YSLEER. V lost 0 bases, J lost 9 bases, and 11 bases lay in between. The CDR3 totals 14 residues. This CDR3 reads CASSQDPQSRELFF. CDR3 bases: TGCGCCAGCAGCCAAGATCCACAGAGCCGGGAGCTGTTTTTT.

The chain combines TRBV2 with TRBJ2-5; 8 bases line up with TRBD2. CDR1 is SNHLY and CDR2 is FYNNEI in the germline V gene. This CDR3 region has 14 residues. Losses at the gene ends were 6 bases for V and 1 base for J; bases not matched to a gene: 4. CDR3: CASRPTSGQETQYF. CDR3 nucleotides: TGTGCCAGCAGACCTACTAGCGGCCAAGAGACCCAGTACTTC.

The CDR3 sequence is CASSQNADSLNQPQHF. The CDR3 DNA is TGTGCCAGCTCTCAAAACGCAGACAGCCTCAATCAGCCCCAGCATTTT. The gene calls are TRBV18 and TRBJ1-5; a weak D match, TRBD1 (5 bases). Germline V CDR1 and CDR2: KGHSH, LQKENI. There are 16 residues in the CDR3. With 6 bases removed from V and 3 bases from J, the gap between germline ends came to 18 bases.

J is TRBJ2-7 and V is TRBV29-1; a weak D match, TRBD1 (7 bases). CDR1 and CDR2 (germline): SQVTM, ANQGSEA. The CDR3 consists of 14 residues. Trimming left V 0 bases short and J 3 bases short, with 12 bases between. The CDR3 DNA is TGCAGCGTTGAAGAATCCCAGGGGGGCTACGAGCAGTACTTC. This sequence encodes CSVEESQGGYEQYF.

The genes are TRBV18 and TRBJ2-2; TRBD1 agrees at 7 bases. CDR1 is KGHSH, CDR2 LQKENI, per germline. The CDR3 has 15 residues. The V and J ends lost 4 bases and 1 base, in that order; junction bases with no gene match: 3. The CDR3 nucleotides read TGTGCCAGCTCACGCGGACAGGAGAACACCGGGGAGCTGTTTTTT. It translates to CASSRGQENTGELFF.

The rearrangement links TRBV7-2 to TRBJ1-5; 7 bases align to TRBD1. Germline V gene sequence: CDR1 SGHTA, CDR2 FQGNSA. The CDR3 consists of 14 residues. V lost 5 bases, J lost 2 bases, and 3 bases stayed unmatched. The CDR3 nucleotides read TGTGCCAGCAGCGCCAGGGGGGGCAATCAGCCCCAGCATTTT. Residues: CASSARGGNQPQHF. The variable domain in full, with the rest retrieved from reference TRBV7-2 and TRBJ1-5, is GAGVSQSPSNKVTEKGKDVELRCDPISGHTALYWYRQSLGQGLEFLIYFQGNSAPDKSGLPSDRFSAERTGGSVSTLTIQRTQQEDSAVYLCASSARGGNQPQHFGDGTRLSIL.

V and J are TRBV5-5 and TRBJ1-6; no reliable D call. The V end was cut by 3 bases, the J end by 8 bases, with 12 bases between. The CDR3 contains 14 residues. Germline lookup yields CDR1 SGHKS and CDR2 YYEKEE (reference sequence). CDR3 sequence: CASSSATKDSPLHF. CDR3 DNA sequence: TGTGCCAGCAGCTCGGCTACTAAGGATTCACCCCTCCACTTT.

This chain uses TRBV7-2 with TRBJ1-5; maybe TRBD1 (6 bases). The CDR3 spans 15 residues. The germline V gene encodes CDR1 SGHTA and CDR2 FQGNSA. Trimming removed 0 bases from V and 4 bases from J, with 10 bases in between. CDR3 amino acids: CASSLAPQGNQPQHF. CDR3 DNA: TGTGCCAGCAGCTTAGCACCTCAGGGGAATCAGCCCCAGCATTTT.

The gene calls are TRBV7-2 and TRBJ2-3, with D unclear. Germline CDR1 and CDR2: SGHTA and FQGNSA. This CDR3 region has 14 residues. The V end was cut by 3 bases, the J end by 0 bases, with 7 bases between. CDR3 in DNA: TGTGCCAGCAGCTTTATGCAGAGCACAGATACGCAGTATTTT. Translation: CASSFMQSTDTQYF.

This sequence joins TRBV4-1 and TRBJ2-5; a weak D match, TRBD2 (7 bases). This CDR3 region has 15 residues. The V end lost 5 bases, the J end lost 1 base, and 14 bases lay between the germline ends. The V gene's germline CDR1 is MGHRA and CDR2 YSYEKL. CDR3 loop: CASSRGGQGQETQYF. The CDR3 bases are TGCGCCAGCAGCAGGGGGGGACAAGGCCAAGAGACCCAGTACTTC.

The V gene is TRBV6-6, the J gene TRBJ2-7; D is perhaps TRBD1 (6 bases). Germline CDR1 is MNHNY and CDR2 is SVGAGI (reference sequence). This CDR3 contains 15 residues. Trimming removed 6 bases at V and 5 bases at J, with 20 bases between. The DNA for the CDR3 is TGTGCCAGCAGCCCCCAGAGACAGGCACCACACGAGCAGTACTTC. Translated, it gives CASSPQRQAPHEQYF.

The gene calls are TRBV5-1 and TRBJ1-1, with TRBD1 matching over 8 bases. This CDR3 is 17 amino acids long. Germline assignment: CDR1 SGHRS and CDR2 YFSETQ. Germline trimming cut 4 bases from V and 2 bases from J; bases unmatched to any gene: 13. CDR3 amino acids: CASSPNPPGQDNTEAFF. The DNA for the CDR3 is TGCGCCAGCAGCCCAAATCCTCCGGGACAGGACAACACTGAAGCTTTCTTT.

CDR3 DNA sequence: TGTGCCAGCAGCCGGCCTAATGAAAAACTGTTTTTT. Translating gives CASSRPNEKLFF. The V call is TRBV5-4, the J call TRBJ1-4, with unresolved D. V shed 4 bases and J shed 3 bases, with 4 bases lying between them. The germline V gene has CDR1 SGHNT and CDR2 YYREEE (reference sequence). The CDR3 totals 12 residues.

The CDR3 region is CASNRQGEDYGYTF. DNA of the CDR3: TGTGCCAGCAACCGACAGGGGGAAGACTATGGCTACACCTTC. The genes are TRBV28 and TRBJ1-2, with 9 bases fitting TRBD1. CDR3 length equals 14 residues. From germline, CDR1 is MDHEN and CDR2 SYDVKM. Trimming cost V 7 bases and J 3 bases; bases outside gene matches: 6.

The CDR3: CASSSMALYGYTF. The CDR3 DNA sequence: TGTGCCAGCAGCTCGATGGCCCTCTATGGCTACACCTTC. The chain combines TRBV7-9 with TRBJ1-2, with D hard to call. Germline CDR1 is SEHNR and CDR2 is FQNEAQ (reference sequence). The CDR3 length is 13 residues. V dropped 4 bases and J dropped 4 bases, with 10 bases sitting between them.

This chain joins TRBV5-6 and TRBJ1-5, with 9 bases lining up with TRBD1. There are 16 residues in the CDR3. Germline CDR1 is SGHDT and CDR2 is YYEEEE. V lost 0 bases, J lost 5 bases, and 6 bases stayed unmatched. The CDR3 spells CASSLGGTGLYQPQHF. The CDR3 nucleotides are TGTGCCAGCAGCTTGGGAGGGACAGGGTTGTATCAGCCCCAGCATTTT.

This chain uses TRBV2 with TRBJ1-5, with 7 bases matching TRBD1. Germline trimming cut 4 bases from V and 8 bases from J; bases unmatched to any gene: 2. The germline CDR1 and CDR2 sequences are SNHLY and FYNNEI. The CDR3 covers 12 residues. CDR3 region: CASSAGGKPQHF. For the CDR3, the DNA is TGTGCCAGCAGTGCAGGGGGGAAGCCCCAGCATTTT.

The chain uses TRBV12-3 or TRBV12-4 and TRBJ1-4; unclear D gene. Trimming left V 5 bases short and J 6 bases short, with 7 bases between. CDR3 length: 12 residues. CDR3 bases: TGTGCCAGCAGTCCCAGAGATGAAAAACTGTTTTTT. It yields the protein CASSPRDEKLFF.

The chain joins TRBV5-1 to TRBJ1-5; a weak D match, TRBD1 (5 bases). The CDR3 is 13 residues long. V was cut by 4 bases and J by 1 base, with 6 bases left in between. Per the germline V gene, CDR1 is SGHRS and CDR2 is YFSETQ. The CDR3 loop reads CASSPGSNQPQHF. CDR3 sequence (DNA): TGCGCCAGCAGCCCAGGGAGCAATCAGCCCCAGCATTTT.

The gene calls are TRBV30 and TRBJ1-1; D gene uncertain. Germline CDR1 GTSNPN, CDR2 SVGIG (reference sequence). This CDR3 comprises 11 residues. V lost 5 bases and J 4 bases, leaving 8 bases between the germline ends. The CDR3 DNA follows: TGTGCCTGGGGCGGGTTCACTGAAGCTTTCTTT. Residues: CAWGGFTEAFF.

V is TRBV6-6 and J is TRBJ1-3; D is ambiguous. Trimming cost V 5 bases and J 0 bases, with 14 bases left between them. The CDR3 is made up of 16 amino acids. Germline CDR1 is MNHNY and CDR2 is SVGAGI (reference sequence). The CDR3 nucleotides read TGTGCCAGCAGTCAAGATGCGAGTAGCTCTGGAAACACCATATATTTT. Protein: CASSQDASSSGNTIYF.

The chain carries TRBV9 and TRBJ2-7, with D possibly TRBD1 on 6 matching bases. Trimming left V 4 bases short and J 1 base short, with 18 bases between. Germline CDR1 is SGDLS and CDR2 is YYNGEE. This CDR3 has 16 residues. CDR3 DNA: TGTGCCAGCAGCCCACGGGCAGGGGTAGAGTCCTACGAGCAGTACTTC. It yields the protein CASSPRAGVESYEQYF.

The V gene is TRBV28, the J gene TRBJ2-5; TRBD1 aligns across 9 bases. Trimming took 3 bases from V and 4 from J; bases not matched to a gene: 15. CDR1 is MDHEN and CDR2 is SYDVKM in the germline V gene. The CDR3 totals 18 residues. The CDR3 sequence: CASSFGQTWTGVVETQYF. In DNA, the CDR3 is TGTGCCAGCAGTTTCGGCCAAACGTGGACAGGGGTCGTAGAGACCCAGTACTTC.

J is TRBJ1-5 and V is TRBV28; 9 bases agree with TRBD1. The CDR3 runs to 15 residues. The trim removed 8 bases at V and 8 bases at J, leaving 13 bases unmatched. Germline-derived CDR1 and CDR2 are MDHEN and SYDVKM. The CDR3 loop reads CASSYPTGGGEPQHF. Here the CDR3 DNA reads TGTGCCAGCTCCTACCCCACAGGGGGCGGTGAGCCCCAGCATTTT.

The chain has TRBV5-6 and TRBJ2-7; D call uncertain. Per germline, CDR1 SGHDT and CDR2 YYEEEE. This CDR3 has 13 residues. Trimming shortened V by 4 bases and J by 2 bases, and 10 bases separated the two germline ends. Here the CDR3 reads CASSPLTAYEQYF. The DNA for the CDR3 is TGTGCCAGCAGCCCACTAACAGCCTACGAGCAGTACTTC. Looking up the rest from reference TRBV5-6 and TRBJ2-7 gives the full variable domain: DAGVTQSPTHLIKTRGQQVTLRCSPKSGHDTVSWYQQALGQGPQFIFQYYEEEERQRGNFPDRFSGHQFPNYSSELNVNALLLGDSALYLCASSPLTAYEQYFGPGTRLTVT.

Of note for this clone: This same CDR3 is encoded by further DNA sequences in the sample. The chain couples TRBV7-2 to TRBJ1-1; D is possibly TRBD1 (5 bases). This CDR3 comprises 14 residues. Trimming pared 5 bases from V and 5 bases from J, leaving 15 bases between. Germline V gene data show CDR1 as SGHTA and CDR2 as FQGNSA. CDR3 protein: CASSLLGRGTEAFF. The CDR3 nucleotides are TGTGCCAGCAGCCTACTGGGGCGTGGTACTGAAGCTTTCTTT.